The present T cell receptor beta chain was sequenced within a study of blood T cell repertoires in COVID-19 (dated by TCRdb to the early 2020s). Study-wide context: Samples covering the acute and convalescent phases of COVID-19 were provided by collaborators in the United States, Italy and Spain. The prospective study material was composed of cDNA or gDNA derived from T cells, B-cell-depleted T cells, or PBMCs. Subjects who had been exposed to COVID-19, were actively infected with it, or had recovered from it provided the deeply sampled blood TCRbeta repertoires that made up the dataset. The repertoires were made available in a free public database intended to serve as a resource for research on the immune response to SARS-CoV-2. Samples were obtained from the ongoing ImmuneRACE study (first 160 participants) and from about 1,300 subjects provided by 6 global collaborators. The sample metadata nearly always contained a de-identified subject ID, COVID-19 status, age in years and sex. Where HLA class I and class II types were available, the types were taken from metadata supplied by the sample provider, not from assay-based typing.

Broader findings and caveats from the paper: Clinical and demographic metadata were provided uncurated, with the amount varying by source and participant.

TCRbeta CDR3 regions were amplified from genomic DNA by means of the immunoSEQ Assay, a bias-controlled multiplex PCR. Under the source paper's analysis protocol: The number of nucleated cells in each sample was estimated from the amplification of reference gene primers within the assay. To quantify the absolute abundance of each unique TCRbeta CDR3 rearrangement, sequence reads were collapsed and filtered. For each sample, productive Simpson clonality was calculated by taking the square root of Simpson's diversity index across productive rearrangements. TCRdb's version of the immuneACCESS table is confined to in-frame rearrangements and falls short of the full clone set. An unresolved V gene accounts for under half of the shortfall where checked; the remainder is of unknown origin. V and J calls and clone size are as listed in that table; D and trimming were resolved from the DNA. The sample data list some 140,000 clones, and about 89% of these were observed just once. Roughly 0.51% of the sample comes from the top ten.

A note on this clone: Its antigen remains undetermined. No qualities accompany the bases; no much larger clone lies one base away.

The collaborating institutions used their own protocols to collect whole blood in K2EDTA tubes. For TCRbeta analysis, collaborators shipped samples in one of three forms: frozen whole blood, isolated PBMCs, or DNA extracted from either of those sample types. CDR1 is given as ENHRY and CDR2 as SYGVKD, both from the germline V gene. V ends up 6 bases short and J 4 bases short, with an unmatched junction base count of 3. From the cysteine up to the phenylalanine, the CDR3 has a length of 13 residues. CDR3 DNA is the only sequence kept; it has 39 bases, read in frame from the first base. This receptor was obtained from a man over 45 with acute or convalescent COVID-19. The rearranged segments are TRBV10-3 and TRBJ2-1; 7 bases in the middle match TRBD1. Sequenced: peripheral blood. CDR3 sequence: CAISPGQYNEQFF. The sequenced DNA is TGTGCCATCAGCCCGGGACAGTACAATGAGCAGTTCTTC.